The 24 T cell receptor beta chains in this list originate from one sample, sequenced in a study of cytomegalovirus exposure and HLA in healthy donors. The PCR ran on 60 Vbeta and 13 Jbeta primers. Measured with immunoSEQ multiplex PCR; TCRdb has only the in-frame clones, and not every one. This sample's table has about 200,000 clones. Sequencing was carried out using PBMCs. Receptors originate from a man aged 25 to 40 in good health and CMV-seronegative.

V and J are TRBV29-1 and TRBJ2-3, with 8 bases matching TRBD1. Trimming at V came to 6 bases and at J to 2 bases, leaving 7 bases not matched to a gene. CDR3 length: 14 residues. From germline, CDR1 is SQVTM and CDR2 ANQGSEA. CDR3 bases: TGCAGCGTCGCCGGGACAGGAGTCACAGATACGCAGTATTTT. Its translation is CSVAGTGVTDTQYF.

Turning to this clone: The same CDR3 can be traced to other DNA sequences in this sample. V usage is TRBV19 and J usage is TRBJ2-7, with TRBD1 matching 8 bases. CDR3 length: 14 amino acids. Germline V gene sequence: CDR1 LNHDA, CDR2 SQIVND (reference sequence). The J segment lost 1 base and the V segment lost 3 bases, leaving 2 bases of the junction unmatched. The CDR3 region is CASSIGTGSYEQYF. The CDR3 DNA follows: TGTGCCAGTAGTATCGGGACAGGATCCTACGAGCAGTACTTC. The full variable domain, with the rest looked up from reference TRBV19 and TRBJ2-7, is DGGITQSPKYLFRKEGQNVTLSCEQNLNHDAMYWYRQDPGQGLRLIYYSQIVNDFQKGDIAEGYSVSREKKESFPLTVTSAQKNPTAFYLCASSIGTGSYEQYFGPGTRLTVT.

The chain employs TRBV9 and TRBJ2-7; D ambiguous. Germline V CDR1 and CDR2: SGDLS, YYNGEE. Deletions cut 5 bases from V and 0 bases from J, with 6 bases between. The CDR3 sequence is 12 residues long. CDR3 sequence reads: CASSNTSYEQYF. The CDR3 DNA reads TGTGCCAGCAGTAACACCTCCTACGAGCAGTACTTC.

This CDR3 reads CASSEGGTSGSYEQYF. The CDR3 coding sequence is TGCGCCAGCAGTGAAGGTGGAACTAGCGGGAGCTACGAGCAGTACTTC. The V and J genes are TRBV10-2 and TRBJ2-7, with 11 bases matching TRBD2. Losses at the gene ends were 3 bases for V and 3 bases for J; bases not matched to a gene: 7. Germline assignment: CDR1 WSHSY and CDR2 SAAADI. The CDR3 has 16 amino acids.

The CDR3 region is CSVVEGVGNYGYTF. Here the CDR3 DNA reads TGCAGCGTTGTCGAGGGGGTGGGTAACTATGGCTACACCTTC. The gene calls are TRBV29-1 and TRBJ1-2; possible D gene TRBD1, 6 bases. V lost 4 bases to trimming and J lost 1 base, with 13 bases between them. This CDR3 region has 14 residues. Germline V gene data show CDR1 as SQVTM and CDR2 as ANQGSEA.

The gene calls are TRBV7-2 and TRBJ2-1; tentative D call: TRBD2 (7 bases). Germline V gene lookup returns CDR1 SGHTA and CDR2 FQGNSA. V was pared by 7 bases and J by 4 bases, with 11 bases between. This CDR3 is built from 13 residues. The CDR3 protein is CASKGGGYNEQFF. The CDR3 nucleotides are TGTGCCAGCAAAGGGGGAGGGTACAATGAGCAGTTCTTC.

The chain couples TRBV5-4 to TRBJ2-1, with TRBD2 matching 7 bases. This CDR3 has 16 amino acids. CDR1 and CDR2 (germline): SGHNT, YYREEE (reference sequence). Germline trimming cut 2 bases from V and 1 base from J; bases unmatched to any gene: 6. The CDR3 protein is CASSFGGGLSYNEQFF. The CDR3 region has the DNA TGTGCCAGCAGCTTTGGGGGGGGGTTGTCCTACAATGAGCAGTTCTTC.

Turning to this clone: Other DNA sequences in the same sample also yield this CDR3. This chain uses TRBV5-1 with TRBJ2-7, with D perhaps matching TRBD2 (5 bases). The CDR3 totals 15 residues. Germline CDR1 is SGHRS and CDR2 is YFSETQ. V was clipped by 0 bases and J by 3 bases, with 13 bases between them. The CDR3 is CASSLVGGESYEQYF. CDR3 bases: TGCGCCAGCAGCTTGGTTGGTGGGGAGAGCTACGAGCAGTACTTC.

The J gene is TRBJ1-3, the V gene TRBV7-2; tentatively, D is TRBD1 (5 bases). Deletions cut 0 bases from V and 6 bases from J, with 12 bases between. This CDR3 spans 15 amino acids. CDR1 is SGHTA and CDR2 is FQGNSA in the germline V gene. The CDR3 reads CASSLAGGTKNTIYF. Here the CDR3 DNA reads TGTGCCAGCAGCTTAGCGGGCGGGACGAAAAACACCATATATTTT.

The gene calls are TRBV7-9 and TRBJ1-3, with 7 bases that match TRBD1. With V trimmed by 6 bases and J by 8 bases, 19 bases remained unmatched. This CDR3 contains 17 residues. Germline V CDR1 and CDR2: SEHNR, FQNEAQ (reference sequence). The CDR3 loop is CASSYRQGGRSGDTIYF. CDR3 sequence (DNA): TGTGCCAGCAGTTACCGACAGGGAGGCCGGTCTGGTGACACCATATATTTT.

The gene calls are TRBV19 and TRBJ2-2; possibly TRBD2 for D (5 bases). V lost 5 bases and J lost 4, with 11 bases in between. Per germline, CDR1 LNHDA and CDR2 SQIVND (reference sequence). This CDR3 is built from 14 residues. The CDR3 here is CASSSLRGTGELFF. The DNA for the CDR3 is TGTGCCAGTAGTTCACTCCGGGGCACCGGGGAGCTGTTTTTT.

The chain uses TRBV27 and TRBJ2-5, with 9 bases matching TRBD2. Germline loops: CDR1 MNHEY, CDR2 SMNVEV (reference sequence). This CDR3 region has 16 residues. V lost 5 bases, J lost 5 bases, and 12 bases stayed unmatched. The CDR3 spells CASSRPGGGGRETQYF. CDR3 DNA sequence: TGTGCCAGCAGTCGGCCCGGCGGGGGGGGGCGGGAGACCCAGTACTTC.

The gene calls are TRBV18 and TRBJ2-7; perhaps TRBD1 as D (6 bases). Trimming shortened V by 2 bases and J by 0 bases, and 11 bases separated the two germline ends. The CDR3 length is 15 residues. The germline V gene has CDR1 KGHSH and CDR2 LQKENI. The CDR3 here is CASSPTGPSSYEQYF. In DNA, the CDR3 is TGTGCCAGCTCACCAACAGGGCCCAGCTCCTACGAGCAGTACTTC.

J is TRBJ2-3 and V is TRBV4-1; 14 bases line up with TRBD2. The trim removed 3 bases at V and 0 bases at J, leaving 8 bases unmatched. The CDR3 sequence is 19 residues long. Germline V gene data show CDR1 as MGHRA and CDR2 as YSYEKL. This CDR3 reads CASSHHPGTSGGSTDTQYF. The CDR3 coding sequence is TGCGCCAGCAGCCATCACCCGGGGACTAGCGGGGGTAGCACAGATACGCAGTATTTT.

This chain joins TRBV2 and TRBJ1-5; D is perhaps TRBD1 (6 bases). The germline V and J ends were trimmed by 4 bases and 3 bases, with 10 bases remaining between them. Germline loops: CDR1 SNHLY, CDR2 FYNNEI. The CDR3 has 14 amino acids. CDR3 protein: CASSATGTNQPQHF. CDR3 nucleotides: TGTGCCAGCAGTGCAACAGGGACCAATCAGCCCCAGCATTTT.

The genes are TRBV5-1 and TRBJ1-2, with TRBD1 as a possible D gene (6 bases). Germline V gene lookup returns CDR1 SGHRS and CDR2 YFSETQ. This CDR3 is built from 15 residues. V was pared by 1 base and J by 7 bases, with 17 bases between. The CDR3 here is CASSLLGGLESGYTF. In DNA form, the CDR3 reads TGCGCCAGCAGCTTGCTCGGGGGGCTGGAAAGTGGCTACACCTTC.

This chain links TRBV5-1 with TRBJ1-2; TRBD1 aligns across 9 bases. The ends lost 5 bases at V and 5 bases at J; junction bases unmatched: 22. Germline CDR1 SGHRS, CDR2 YFSETQ. The length of the CDR3 is 19 residues. CDR3 nucleotide sequence: TGCGCCAGCAGGACCCATCTCAGCCGGGACAGGGACCACATATATGGCTACACCTTC. This sequence encodes CASRTHLSRDRDHIYGYTF.

This chain joins TRBV30 and TRBJ1-2; 8 bases are shared with TRBD1. The CDR3 spans 13 residues. In germline, CDR1 is GTSNPN, CDR2 SVGIG (reference sequence). The junction had 5 bases not matched to a gene; V was cut back by 0 bases and J by 8 bases. CDR3 residues: CAWSVQGVEGYTF. The CDR3, as DNA: TGTGCCTGGAGTGTACAGGGGGTGGAAGGCTACACCTTC.

This chain connects TRBV18 to TRBJ1-5; D might be TRBD1 (5 bases). Germline CDR1 is KGHSH and CDR2 is LQKENI. There are 14 residues in the CDR3. Deletions cut 4 bases from V and 5 bases from J, with 12 bases between. The CDR3 bases are TGTGCCAGCTCACAGGAGGGGTCCCATCAGCCCCAGCATTTT. It encodes CASSQEGSHQPQHF. Using reference TRBV18 and TRBJ1-5 for the parts outside the CDR3, the full variable domain is NAGVMQNPRHLVRRRGQEARLRCSPMKGHSHVYWYRQLPEEGLKFMVYLQKENIIDESGMPKERFSAEFPKEGPSILRIQQVVRGDSAAYFCASSQEGSHQPQHFGDGTRLSIL.

The genes are TRBV4-3 and TRBJ2-1; 10 bases line up with TRBD1. With 4 bases clipped from V and 10 bases from J, the junction kept 13 bases outside the gene matches. This CDR3 comprises 16 residues. CDR1 is LGHNA and CDR2 is YSLEER in the germline V gene. The CDR3 DNA reads as TGCGCCAGCAGCCCCGGGACAGGGGACCGTTACATGGAGCAGTTCTTC. Translation gives CASSPGTGDRYMEQFF.

The rearrangement links TRBV2 to TRBJ1-5; D call uncertain. The V end lost 0 bases, the J end lost 2 bases, and 8 bases lay between the germline ends. The germline CDR1 and CDR2 sequences are SNHLY and FYNNEI. This CDR3 contains 15 residues. The CDR3 here is CASSEALLGNQPQHF. The CDR3 DNA sequence: TGTGCCAGCAGTGAAGCTCTACTGGGCAATCAGCCCCAGCATTTT.

J is TRBJ2-1 and V is TRBV4-3; D remains ambiguous. CDR1 LGHNA and CDR2 YSLEER come from the germline V gene. The CDR3 loop spans 16 amino acids. Trimming cost V 2 bases and J 3 bases, with 14 bases left between them. CDR3 region: CASSQLGAANYNEQFF. CDR3 nucleotide sequence: TGCGCCAGCAGCCAATTGGGTGCGGCCAACTACAATGAGCAGTTCTTC.

The chain links TRBV5-4 to TRBJ2-5, with 7 positions matching TRBD2. The DNA matches TRBJ2-7 better at its end, which makes the J call doubtful. CDR3 length equals 13 residues. From germline, CDR1 is SGHNT and CDR2 YYREEE (reference sequence). The CDR3: CASSTGTTYEQYF. The CDR3 DNA sequence: TGTGCCAGCAGCACCGGGACTACCTACGAGCAGTACTTC.

The V call is TRBV19, the J call TRBJ2-1; TRBD2 agrees at 10 bases. CDR1 and CDR2 from the germline V gene are LNHDA and SQIVND (reference sequence). Trimming cost V 5 bases and J 5 bases; bases outside gene matches: 9. The CDR3 loop spans 16 amino acids. This CDR3 is CASSFLGSGRDNEQFF. The DNA of the CDR3 is TGTGCCAGTAGTTTTTTGGGGAGCGGGAGGGACAATGAGCAGTTCTTC.